The T cell receptor (beta chain) described here comes from a study of shared clonotypes between healthy human individuals. Study findings and constraints: The study sampled only blood, and tissue repertoires likely differ.

Cells designated naive CD8 were CD45RO-negative and were positively selected for CCR7, with terminally differentiated effector memory CD45RA+ cells excluded. Repertoires were generated with immunoSEQ multiplex PCR, while TCRdb's copy carries only in-frame clones and drops some. The table lists about 580,000 clones, roughly 98% of them singletons. CDR1 is SGHKS and CDR2 is YYEKEE in the germline V gene (reference sequence). The CDR3 extends over 13 amino acids. Trimming left V 5 bases short and J 5 bases short, with 14 bases between. With respect to this clone: Its antigen is undetermined.

V and J are TRBV5-5 and TRBJ2-7; D may be TRBD1 (6 bases). Specimen: naive CD8+ T cells sorted from blood. This receptor was taken from a man under 40 in good health. CDR3 sequence: CASRVQGFHEQYF. In DNA form, the CDR3 reads TGTGCCAGCAGAGTCCAGGGGTTCCACGAGCAGTACTTC. The variable domain in full, completed from reference TRBV5-5 and TRBJ2-7, reads DAGVTQSPTHLIKTRGQQVTLRCSPISGHKSVSWYQQVLGQGPQFIFQYYEKEERGRGNFPDRFSARQFPNYSSELNVNALLLGDSALYLCASRVQGFHEQYFGPGTRLTVT.